The clone carrying this T cell receptor beta chain was counted between two and nine times. Its antigen is not identified. Germline V gene lookup returns CDR1 LNHDA and CDR2 SQIVND (reference sequence). The CDR3 has 19 amino acids. With V trimmed by 0 bases and J by 0 bases, 6 bases remained unmatched. These data are taken from a study of cytomegalovirus exposure and HLA in healthy donors. Study-level findings and limits: A highly shared variant cluster was judged a likely technical artifact. The authors later linked a missense DCLRE1C variant to TCR beta V- and J-gene trimming. Overall, under 200 TCR beta chains were annotated as cytomegalovirus-associated.

The study ran its PCR with 60 Vbeta and 13 Jbeta primers. Data came from immunoSEQ multiplex PCR; TCRdb stores just in-frame clones and leaves some out. Here the sample spans approximately 160,000 clones, approximately 67% being singletons. The sequence derives from a woman in her late teens or twenties in good health and CMV-seropositive. The chain recombines TRBV19 with TRBJ2-6, with TRBD1 identical over 9 bases. Sequenced sample: PBMCs. The CDR3 DNA reads TGTGCCAGTAGTATAGAGCTGGGGACAGGGCCCTCTGGGGCCAACGTCCTGACTTTC. Its translation is CASSIELGTGPSGANVLTF.